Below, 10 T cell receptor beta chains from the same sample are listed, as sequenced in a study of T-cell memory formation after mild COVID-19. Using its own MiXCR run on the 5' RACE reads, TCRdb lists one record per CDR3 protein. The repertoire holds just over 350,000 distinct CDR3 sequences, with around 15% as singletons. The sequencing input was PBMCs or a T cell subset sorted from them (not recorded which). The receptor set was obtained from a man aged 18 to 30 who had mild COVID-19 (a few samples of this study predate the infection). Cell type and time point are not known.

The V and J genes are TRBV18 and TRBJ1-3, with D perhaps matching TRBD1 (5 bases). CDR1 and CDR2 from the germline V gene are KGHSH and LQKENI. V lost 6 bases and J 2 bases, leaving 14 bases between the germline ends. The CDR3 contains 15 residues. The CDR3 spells CASSQDSPPGNTIYF. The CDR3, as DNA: TGTGCCAGCTCTCAAGACAGCCCACCTGGAAACACCATATATTTT.

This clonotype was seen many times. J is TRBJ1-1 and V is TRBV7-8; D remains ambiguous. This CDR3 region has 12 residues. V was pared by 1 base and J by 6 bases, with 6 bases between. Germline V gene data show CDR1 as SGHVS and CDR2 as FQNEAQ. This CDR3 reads CASSLDSAEAFF. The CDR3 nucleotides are TGTGCCAGCAGCTTAGATTCGGCTGAAGCTTTCTTT.

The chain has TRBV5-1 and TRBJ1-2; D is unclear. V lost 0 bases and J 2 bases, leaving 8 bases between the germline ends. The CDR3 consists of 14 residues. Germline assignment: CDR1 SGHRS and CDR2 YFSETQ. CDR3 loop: CASSLGVNNYGYTF. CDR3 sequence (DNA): TGCGCCAGCAGCTTGGGGGTCAACAACTATGGCTACACCTTC.

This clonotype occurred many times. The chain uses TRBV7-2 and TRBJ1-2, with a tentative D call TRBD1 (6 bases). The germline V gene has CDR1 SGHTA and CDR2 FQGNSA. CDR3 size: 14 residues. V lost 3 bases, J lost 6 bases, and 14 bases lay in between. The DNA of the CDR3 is TGTGCCAGCAGCTTCCCGACAGGAGCGAATGGCTACACCTTC. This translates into CASSFPTGANGYTF.

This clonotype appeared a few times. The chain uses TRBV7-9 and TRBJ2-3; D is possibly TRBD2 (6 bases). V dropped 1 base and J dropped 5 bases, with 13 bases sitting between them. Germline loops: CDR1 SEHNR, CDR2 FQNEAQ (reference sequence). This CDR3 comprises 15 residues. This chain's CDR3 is CASSLDGGRLDTQYF. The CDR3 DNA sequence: TGTGCCAGCAGCTTAGACGGGGGACGGTTAGATACGCAGTATTTT. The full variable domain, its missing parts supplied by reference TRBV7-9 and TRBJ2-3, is DTGVSQNPRHKITKRGQNVTFRCDPISEHNRLYWYRQTLGQGPEFLTYFQNEAQLEKSRLLSDRFSAERPKGSFSTLEIQRTEQGDSAMYLCASSLDGGRLDTQYFGPGTRLTVL.

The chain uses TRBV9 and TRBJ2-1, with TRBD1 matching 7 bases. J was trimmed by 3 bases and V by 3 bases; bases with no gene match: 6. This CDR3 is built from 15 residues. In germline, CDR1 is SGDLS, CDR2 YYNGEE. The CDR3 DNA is TGTGCCAGCAGCGAGTTGGGACAGCTCTACAATGAGCAGTTCTTC. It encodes CASSELGQLYNEQFF. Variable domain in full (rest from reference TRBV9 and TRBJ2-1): DSGVTQTPKHLITATGQRVTLRCSPRSGDLSVYWYQQSLDQGLQFLIQYYNGEERAKGNILERFSAQQFPDLHSELNLSSLELGDSALYFCASSELGQLYNEQFFGPGTRLTVL.

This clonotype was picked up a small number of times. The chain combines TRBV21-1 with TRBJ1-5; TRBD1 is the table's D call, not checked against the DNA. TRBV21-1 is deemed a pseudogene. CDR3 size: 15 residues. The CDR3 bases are TGTGCCAGCAGCGCTCCGGGACAGGGATATCAGCCCCAGCATTTT. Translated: CASSAPGQGYQPQHF.

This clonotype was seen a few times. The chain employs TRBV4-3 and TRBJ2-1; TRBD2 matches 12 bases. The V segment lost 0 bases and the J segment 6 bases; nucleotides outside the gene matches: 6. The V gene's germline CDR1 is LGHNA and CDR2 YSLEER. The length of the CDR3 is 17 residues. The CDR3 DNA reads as TGCGCCAGCAGCCAAGAGCCTAGCGGGGGGGTAGGCAATGAGCAGTTCTTC. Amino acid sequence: CASSQEPSGGVGNEQFF.

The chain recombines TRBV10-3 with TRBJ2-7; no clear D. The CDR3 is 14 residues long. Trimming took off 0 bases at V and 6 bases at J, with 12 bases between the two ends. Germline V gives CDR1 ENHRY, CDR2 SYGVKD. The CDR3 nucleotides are TGTGCCATCAGTGAGTCGTCGAAAGGTCGCGAGCAGTACGTC. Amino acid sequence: CAISESSKGREQYV.

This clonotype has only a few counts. The CDR3 nucleotides are TGTGCCAGCAGCCAAATGGGGCAGGGCGATGTTGGCAATCAGCCCCAGCATTTT. Residues: CASSQMGQGDVGNQPQHF. The chain combines TRBV4-2 with TRBJ1-5, with D possibly being TRBD1 (5 bases). V was trimmed by 2 bases and J by 2 bases, leaving 19 bases between them. In germline, CDR1 is LGHNA, CDR2 YNFKEQ. The CDR3 consists of 18 residues.